The present TCR beta chain was sequenced within a study of blood T cell repertoires in COVID-19. Overall study: Donors in the United States, Italy and Spain gave samples during acute or convalescent COVID-19.

Seattle researchers signed up patients amid active infection and tracked them longitudinally. In the study's own analysis: Cell counts per sample came from amplifying reference gene primers. Clones were read by immunoSEQ multiplex PCR, and TCRdb kept only the in-frame ones, dropping some. For V, J and clone size, that table is used; D and trimming come from the DNA. In the table there are approximately 170,000 clones, around 80% of which are singletons. The V and J ends lost 2 bases and 6 bases, in that order; junction bases with no gene match: 4. The CDR3 is 15 residues long. The sequence came from a woman in her seventies with COVID-19, enrolled during active disease. Material for sequencing was peripheral blood. The chain is built from TRBV23-1 and TRBJ1-5; 10 positions match TRBD1. TRBV23-1 is classed as an ORF, of uncertain function. The CDR3: CASSQGTGATQPQHF. The DNA for the CDR3 is TGCGCCAGCAGTCAAGGGACAGGGGCAACTCAGCCCCAGCATTTT.